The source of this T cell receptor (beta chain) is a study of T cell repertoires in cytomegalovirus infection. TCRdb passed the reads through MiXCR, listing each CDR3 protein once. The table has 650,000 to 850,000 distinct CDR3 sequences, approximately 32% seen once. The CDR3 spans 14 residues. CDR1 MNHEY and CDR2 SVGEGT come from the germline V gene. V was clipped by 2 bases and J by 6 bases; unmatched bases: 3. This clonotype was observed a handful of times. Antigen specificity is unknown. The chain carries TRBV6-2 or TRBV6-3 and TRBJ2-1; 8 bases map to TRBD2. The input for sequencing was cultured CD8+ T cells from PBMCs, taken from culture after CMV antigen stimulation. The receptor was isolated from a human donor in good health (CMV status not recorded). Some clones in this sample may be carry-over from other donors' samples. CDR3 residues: CASSYSGGPNEQFF. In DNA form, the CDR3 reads TGTGCCAGCAGTTACAGCGGGGGCCCCAATGAGCAGTTCTTC.